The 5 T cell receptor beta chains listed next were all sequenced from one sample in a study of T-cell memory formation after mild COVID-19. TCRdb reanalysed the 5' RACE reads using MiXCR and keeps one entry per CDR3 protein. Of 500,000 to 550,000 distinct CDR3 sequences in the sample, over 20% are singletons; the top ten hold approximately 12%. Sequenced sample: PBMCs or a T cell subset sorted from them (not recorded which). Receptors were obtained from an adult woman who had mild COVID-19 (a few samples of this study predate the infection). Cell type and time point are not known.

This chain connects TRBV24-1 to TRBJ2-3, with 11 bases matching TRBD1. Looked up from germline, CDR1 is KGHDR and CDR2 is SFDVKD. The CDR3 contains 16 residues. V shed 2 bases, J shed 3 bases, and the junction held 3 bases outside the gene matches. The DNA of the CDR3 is TGTGCCACCAGTGATTACCGGGACAGGGGGACAGATACGCAGTATTTT. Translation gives CATSDYRDRGTDTQYF.

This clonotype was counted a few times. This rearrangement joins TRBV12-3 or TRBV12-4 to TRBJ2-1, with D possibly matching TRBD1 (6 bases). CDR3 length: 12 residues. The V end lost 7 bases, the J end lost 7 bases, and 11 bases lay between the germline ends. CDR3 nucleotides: TGTGCCAGCACCGAAACAGGGAATGAGCAGTTCTTC. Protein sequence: CASTETGNEQFF.

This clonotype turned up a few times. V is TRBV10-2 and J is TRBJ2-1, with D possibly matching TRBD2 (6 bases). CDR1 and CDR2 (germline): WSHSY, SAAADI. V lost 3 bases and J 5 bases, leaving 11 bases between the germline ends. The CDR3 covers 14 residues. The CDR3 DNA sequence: TGCGCCAGCAGTGACCCGGGAGAGAACAATGAGCAGTTCTTC. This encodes CASSDPGENNEQFF.

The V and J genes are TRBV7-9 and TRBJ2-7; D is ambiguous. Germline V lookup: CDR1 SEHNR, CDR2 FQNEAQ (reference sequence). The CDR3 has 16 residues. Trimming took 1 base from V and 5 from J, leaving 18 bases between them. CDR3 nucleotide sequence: TGTGCCAGCAGCTTAGAGGGATCAGAGCCTGTCCACGAGCAGTACTTC. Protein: CASSLEGSEPVHEQYF. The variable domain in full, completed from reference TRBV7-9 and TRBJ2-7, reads DTGVSQNPRHKITKRGQNVTFRCDPISEHNRLYWYRQTLGQGPEFLTYFQNEAQLEKSRLLSDRFSAERPKGSFSTLEIQRTEQGDSAMYLCASSLEGSEPVHEQYFGPGTRLTVT.

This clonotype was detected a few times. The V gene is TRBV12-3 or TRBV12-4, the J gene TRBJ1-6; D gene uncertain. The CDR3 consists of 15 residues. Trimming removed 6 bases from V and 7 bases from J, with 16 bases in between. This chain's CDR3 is CASSPRERGNSPLHF. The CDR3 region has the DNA TGTGCCAGCAGCCCTCGGGAGCGCGGGAATTCACCCCTCCACTTT.